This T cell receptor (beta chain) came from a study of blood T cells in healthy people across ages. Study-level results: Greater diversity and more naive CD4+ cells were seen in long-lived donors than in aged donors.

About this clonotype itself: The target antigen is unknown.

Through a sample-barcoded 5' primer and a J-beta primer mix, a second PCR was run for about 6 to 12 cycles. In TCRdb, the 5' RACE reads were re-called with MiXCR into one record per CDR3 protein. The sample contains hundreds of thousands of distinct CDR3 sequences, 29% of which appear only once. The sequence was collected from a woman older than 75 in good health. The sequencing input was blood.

The CDR3 sequence: CASSLRRKGGHNQPQHF. The CDR3 DNA reads as TGTGCCAGCAGTTTAAGGCGGAAGGGGGGACACAATCAGCCCCAGCATTTT. The chain uses TRBV12-3 or TRBV12-4 and TRBJ1-5; perhaps TRBD1 as D (6 bases). The CDR3 extends over 17 amino acids. Trimming removed 2 bases from V and 3 bases from J, with 17 bases in between.